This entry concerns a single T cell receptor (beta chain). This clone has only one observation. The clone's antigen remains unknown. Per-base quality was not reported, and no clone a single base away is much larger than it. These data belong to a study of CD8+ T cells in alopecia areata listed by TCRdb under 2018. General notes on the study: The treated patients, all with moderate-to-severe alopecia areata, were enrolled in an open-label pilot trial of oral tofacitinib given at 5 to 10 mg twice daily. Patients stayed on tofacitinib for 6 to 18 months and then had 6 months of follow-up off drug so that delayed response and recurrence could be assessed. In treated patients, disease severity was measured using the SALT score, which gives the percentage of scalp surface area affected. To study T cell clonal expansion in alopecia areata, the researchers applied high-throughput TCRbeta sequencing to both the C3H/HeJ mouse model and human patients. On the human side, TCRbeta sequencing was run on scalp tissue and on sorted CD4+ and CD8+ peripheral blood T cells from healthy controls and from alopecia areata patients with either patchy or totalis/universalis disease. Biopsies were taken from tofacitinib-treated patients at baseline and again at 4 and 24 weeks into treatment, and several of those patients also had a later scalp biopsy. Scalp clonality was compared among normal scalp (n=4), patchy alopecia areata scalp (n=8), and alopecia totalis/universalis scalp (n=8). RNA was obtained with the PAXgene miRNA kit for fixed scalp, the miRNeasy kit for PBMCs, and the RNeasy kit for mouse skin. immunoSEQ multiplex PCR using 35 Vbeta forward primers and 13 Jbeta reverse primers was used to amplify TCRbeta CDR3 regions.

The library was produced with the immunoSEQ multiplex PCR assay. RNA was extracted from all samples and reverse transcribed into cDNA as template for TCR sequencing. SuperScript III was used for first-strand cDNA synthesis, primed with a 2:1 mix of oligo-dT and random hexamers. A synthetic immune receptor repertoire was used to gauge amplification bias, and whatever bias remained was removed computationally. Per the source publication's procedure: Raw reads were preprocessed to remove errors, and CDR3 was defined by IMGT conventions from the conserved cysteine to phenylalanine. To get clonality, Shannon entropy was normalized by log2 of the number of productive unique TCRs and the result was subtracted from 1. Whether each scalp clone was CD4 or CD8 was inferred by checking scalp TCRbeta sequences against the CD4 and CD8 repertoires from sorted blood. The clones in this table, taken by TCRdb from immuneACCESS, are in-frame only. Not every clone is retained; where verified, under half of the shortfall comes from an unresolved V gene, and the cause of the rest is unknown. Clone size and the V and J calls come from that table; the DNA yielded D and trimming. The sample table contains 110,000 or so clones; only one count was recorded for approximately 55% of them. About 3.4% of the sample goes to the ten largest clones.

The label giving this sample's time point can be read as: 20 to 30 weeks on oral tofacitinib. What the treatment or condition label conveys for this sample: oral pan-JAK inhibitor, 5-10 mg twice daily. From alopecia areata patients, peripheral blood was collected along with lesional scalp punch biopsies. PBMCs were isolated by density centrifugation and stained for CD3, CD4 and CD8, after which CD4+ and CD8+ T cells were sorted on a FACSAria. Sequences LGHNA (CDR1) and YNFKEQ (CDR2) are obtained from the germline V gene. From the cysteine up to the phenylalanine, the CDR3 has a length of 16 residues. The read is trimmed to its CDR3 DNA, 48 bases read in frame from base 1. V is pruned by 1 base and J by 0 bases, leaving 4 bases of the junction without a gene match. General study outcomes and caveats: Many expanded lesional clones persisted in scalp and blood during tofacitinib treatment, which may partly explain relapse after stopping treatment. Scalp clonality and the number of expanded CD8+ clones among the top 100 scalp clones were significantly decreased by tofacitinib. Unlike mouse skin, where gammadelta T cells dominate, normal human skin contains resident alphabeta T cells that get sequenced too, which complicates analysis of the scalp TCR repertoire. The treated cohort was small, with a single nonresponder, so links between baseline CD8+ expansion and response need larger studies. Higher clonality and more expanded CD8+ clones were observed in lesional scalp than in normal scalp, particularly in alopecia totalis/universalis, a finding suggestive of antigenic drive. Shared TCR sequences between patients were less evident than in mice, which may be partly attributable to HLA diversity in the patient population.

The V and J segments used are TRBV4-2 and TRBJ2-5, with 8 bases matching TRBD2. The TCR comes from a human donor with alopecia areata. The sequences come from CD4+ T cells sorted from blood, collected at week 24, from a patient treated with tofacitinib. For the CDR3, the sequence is CASSQAGGGHQETQYF. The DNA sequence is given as TGTGCCAGCAGCCAAGCAGGCGGGGGGCACCAAGAGACCCAGTACTTC.